The 8 T cell receptor beta chains below all came from one sample that was sequenced in a study of OX40 agonist ivuxolimab in advanced cancers. Libraries were prepared through the immunoSEQ multiplex PCR assay. Entries here come from immuneACCESS through TCRdb and include only in-frame sequences with V and J called. Some clones fail to appear in such tables; in the studies checked, an unresolved V gene covers under half of the shortfall, and the cause of the remainder is unknown. Present in this sample are about 72,000 clones, about four fifths of which were seen just once. About 2.5% of the sample is held by the ten biggest clonotypes. The sample in question was CD4+ or CD8+ T cells sorted from blood, obtained in a trial of the OX40 agonist ivuxolimab. Receptors originate from an adult with an advanced solid tumor such as melanoma, head and neck, liver or kidney cancer.

The genes are TRBV18 and TRBJ1-4, with D perhaps TRBD1 (5 bases). The CDR3 is made up of 19 amino acids. The V gene's germline CDR1 is KGHSH and CDR2 LQKENI. Trimming pared 0 bases from V and 0 bases from J, leaving 17 bases between. The CDR3 nucleotides are TGTGCCAGCTCACCACCGGGGGGTGGCCTACCCCCAACTAATGAAAAACTGTTTTTT. It is translated as CASSPPGGGLPPTNEKLFF.

This clone was seen once. The chain couples TRBV7-9 to TRBJ2-7; D might be TRBD2 (5 bases). The germline V gene has CDR1 SEHNR and CDR2 FQNEAQ (reference sequence). V shed 8 bases and J shed 3 bases, with 11 bases lying between them. The CDR3 consists of 12 residues. CDR3 in DNA: TGTGCCAGCGGCCTTACTAGCTACGAGCAGTACTTC. Protein sequence: CASGLTSYEQYF.

The gene calls are TRBV11-3 and TRBJ2-7; D remains ambiguous. This CDR3 is 15 amino acids long. The germline V and J ends were trimmed by 1 base and 3 bases, with 13 bases remaining between them. The germline V gene encodes CDR1 SGHNT and CDR2 YENEEA. The CDR3 sequence is CASSLGVGRSYEQYF. The CDR3 DNA reads as TGTGCCAGCAGCTTAGGGGTGGGCAGGAGCTACGAGCAGTACTTC.

The V gene is TRBV5-5, the J gene TRBJ2-7, with 8 bases matching TRBD2. The CDR3 has 16 residues. The junction had 10 bases not matched to a gene; V was cut back by 2 bases and J by 3 bases. Germline V lookup: CDR1 SGHKS, CDR2 YYEKEE (reference sequence). CDR3 bases: TGTGCCAGCAGCTTAACTAGAGCGGGAGCGGTCTACGAGCAGTACTTC. Encoded protein: CASSLTRAGAVYEQYF. The whole variable domain, filled in from reference TRBV5-5 and TRBJ2-7, reads DAGVTQSPTHLIKTRGQQVTLRCSPISGHKSVSWYQQVLGQGPQFIFQYYEKEERGRGNFPDRFSARQFPNYSSELNVNALLLGDSALYLCASSLTRAGAVYEQYFGPGTRLTVT.

The rearrangement links TRBV28 to TRBJ2-2; D call uncertain. Trimming removed 1 base from V and 6 bases from J, with 6 bases in between. CDR3 length: 13 residues. Germline values: CDR1 MDHEN, CDR2 SYDVKM. The CDR3 sequence is CASSLLGSGELFF. CDR3 nucleotides: TGTGCCAGCAGTTTATTAGGGTCCGGGGAGCTGTTTTTT. The whole variable domain, filled in from reference TRBV28 and TRBJ2-2, reads DVKVTQSSRYLVKRTGEKVFLECVQDMDHENMFWYRQDPGLGLRLIYFSYDVKMKEKGDIPEGYSVSREKKERFSLILESASTNQTSMYLCASSLLGSGELFFGEGSRLTVL.

This clone was observed once. The rearrangement uses TRBV14 and TRBJ1-3; no firm D call. The V gene lost 4 bases and the J gene lost 0 bases, with 13 bases spanning the gap. The CDR3 contains 16 residues. Germline CDR1 is SGHDN and CDR2 is FVKESK. The CDR3, as DNA: TGTGCCAGCAGCCTAAGTACGCGGAGCTCTGGAAACACCATATATTTT. Protein product: CASSLSTRSSGNTIYF.

The rearrangement joins TRBV7-8 to TRBJ2-1; 13 bases fit TRBD2. CDR3 length: 19 amino acids. The V gene end was trimmed by 3 bases and the J gene end by 7 bases; junction bases not matched to a gene: 15. CDR1 SGHVS and CDR2 FQNEAQ come from the germline V gene. The CDR3 DNA reads as TGTGCCAGCAGCTTTAGGACTAGCGGGAGCCTCCAATACTCGAATGAGCAGTTCTTC. This codes for CASSFRTSGSLQYSNEQFF.

The chain has TRBV27 and TRBJ2-3, with 14 nucleotides matching TRBD2. The CDR3 is made up of 16 amino acids. Germline V CDR1 and CDR2: MNHEY, SMNVEV (reference sequence). Germline trimming cut 4 bases from V and 3 bases from J; bases unmatched to any gene: 3. CDR3 sequence: CASSSWTSGRTDTQYF. CDR3 in DNA: TGTGCCAGCAGTTCCTGGACTAGCGGGAGGACAGATACGCAGTATTTT.